This T cell receptor (beta chain) was sequenced for a study of CD8 T cell repertoires and HIV-1 epitope variants. Study at large: Control wells had CMV/EBV/flu peptides, negative Ebola AY9, or no peptide. Enriched T cells were co-cultured with equal autologous T cell-negative cells. Epitopes were three Gag families plus Nef HW9 and YT9.

Study findings and constraints: This assay reports beta chains of antigen-expanded cells, not T cell function.

The protocol was immunoSEQ multiplex PCR, while the TCRdb copy is restricted to in-frame clones and leaves out a portion. The sample has some 100,000 clones; roughly four fifths are singletons. Turning to this clone: What it recognizes is unknown.

The CDR3 sequence is 16 residues long. V lost 4 bases and J lost 0, with 14 bases in between. Germline V CDR1 and CDR2: SGDLS, YYNGEE. The TCR originated in a male donor with HIV. Sequenced: uncultured baseline CD8+ T cells from peripheral blood mononuclear cells (PBMCs). The V and J genes are TRBV9 and TRBJ1-3; D may be TRBD1 (5 bases). CDR3 in DNA: TGTGCCAGCAGCTTATCCGCAGGGCTCTCTGGAAACACCATATATTTT. Encoded protein: CASSLSAGLSGNTIYF.